These 21 T cell receptor beta chains were sequenced from one sample in a study of blood T cell repertoires in COVID-19 (dated by TCRdb to about 2020). Receptors were amplified or captured by the immunoSEQ multiplex PCR assay. TCRdb's version of the immuneACCESS table is confined to in-frame rearrangements and falls short of the full clone set. An unresolved V gene accounts for under half of the shortfall where checked; the remainder is of unknown origin. Within this sample are tens of thousands of clones, with more than 65% of them counted one time only. Approximately 6.5% of the sample comes from the top ten. Sample: peripheral blood. The receptors here all came from a man in his 60s with acute or convalescent COVID-19.

The gene calls are TRBV5-5 and TRBJ1-5, with D possibly TRBD1 on 6 matching bases. There are 17 residues in the CDR3. Germline V gene sequence: CDR1 SGHKS, CDR2 YYEKEE (reference sequence). Deletions cut 4 bases from V and 3 bases from J, with 20 bases between. In DNA, the CDR3 is TGTGCCAGCAGCCCATATTGGACAGTGACGAACAATCAGCCCCAGCATTTT. It encodes CASSPYWTVTNNQPQHF.

This chain joins TRBV5-1 and TRBJ1-6; no clear D gene. V gave up 4 bases and J gave up 0 bases, with 5 bases separating them. CDR1 and CDR2 from the germline V gene are SGHRS and YFSETQ. There are 14 residues in the CDR3. The CDR3 region has the DNA TGCGCCAGCAGCGGGAGCTCCTATAATTCACCCCTCCACTTT. Protein: CASSGSSYNSPLHF.

The CDR3 DNA reads TGTGCCAGCAGTGAACGACAGGGAAGGCTAAAGAACACTGAAGCTTTCTTT. The encoded protein is CASSERQGRLKNTEAFF. The chain uses TRBV2 and TRBJ1-1, with 7 bases aligning to TRBD1. The CDR3 has 17 amino acids. CDR1 is SNHLY, CDR2 FYNNEI, per germline. With 2 bases clipped from V and 1 base from J, the junction kept 10 bases outside the gene matches.

This chain connects TRBV27 to TRBJ2-1; TRBD2 aligns across 7 bases. The ends lost 0 bases at V and 1 base at J; junction bases unmatched: 3. Looked up from germline, CDR1 is MNHEY and CDR2 is SMNVEV (reference sequence). This CDR3 contains 16 residues. The CDR3 region is CASSLSGGGSYNEQFF. CDR3 in DNA: TGTGCCAGCAGTTTATCGGGGGGAGGGTCCTACAATGAGCAGTTCTTC.

CDR3 in DNA: TGTGCCAGCTCACCACAGGTACGGGCATCTGGTGGAGGAGAGCAGTACTTC. This sequence encodes CASSPQVRASGGGEQYF. The J gene is TRBJ2-7, the V gene TRBV18; D might be TRBD2 (5 bases). The ends were cut back, 1 base at V and 7 bases at J, with 23 bases in the middle. The CDR3 extends over 17 amino acids. CDR1 is KGHSH and CDR2 is LQKENI in the germline V gene.

This chain connects TRBV9 to TRBJ2-3; 9 bases align to TRBD2. Germline values: CDR1 SGDLS, CDR2 YYNGEE. The CDR3 is 17 amino acids. V was pared by 1 base and J by 2 bases, with 8 bases of the junction left unmatched. DNA of the CDR3: TGTGCCAGCAGCGTATCGGGTAGCGGGGGACTCACAGATACGCAGTATTTT. Translating gives CASSVSGSGGLTDTQYF.

This clone came up a few times. V usage is TRBV5-1 and J usage is TRBJ1-3; D ambiguous. The CDR3 extends over 14 amino acids. Germline V lookup: CDR1 SGHRS, CDR2 YFSETQ. V dropped 0 bases and J dropped 4 bases, with 8 bases sitting between them. CDR3 in DNA: TGCGCCAGCAGCTTGGTCGGGTTAGGAAACACCATATATTTT. Amino acid sequence: CASSLVGLGNTIYF. The whole variable domain, filled in from reference TRBV5-1 and TRBJ1-3, reads KAGVTQTPRYLIKTRGQQVTLSCSPISGHRSVSWYQQTPGQGLQFLFEYFSETQRNKGNFPGRFSGRQFSNSRSEMNVSTLELGDSALYLCASSLVGLGNTIYFGEGSWLTVV.

The rearrangement uses TRBV5-4 and TRBJ2-3, with 9 bases identical to TRBD1. V lost 0 bases to trimming and J lost 6 bases; unmatched junction nucleotides: 2. Germline values: CDR1 SGHNT, CDR2 YYREEE (reference sequence). The CDR3 extends over 14 amino acids. CDR3 in amino acids: CASSLGDRADTQYF. In nucleotides, the CDR3 is TGTGCCAGCAGCTTGGGGGACAGGGCCGATACGCAGTATTTT.

V usage is TRBV3-1 (or the pseudogene TRBV3-2) and J usage is TRBJ2-1, with 8 nucleotides matching TRBD2. The CDR3 consists of 18 residues. CDR1 is LGHDT, CDR2 YNNKEL, per germline (reference sequence). V shed 0 bases, J shed 3 bases, and the junction held 10 bases outside the gene matches. The CDR3 here is CASSQEFGRGEFYNEQFF. The CDR3 DNA reads TGTGCCAGCAGCCAAGAATTTGGGCGGGGGGAATTCTACAATGAGCAGTTCTTC.

The V and J genes are TRBV27 and TRBJ1-6, with TRBD1 matching over 7 bases. Per germline, CDR1 MNHEY and CDR2 SMNVEV (reference sequence). The junction had 4 bases not matched to a gene; V was cut back by 5 bases and J by 3 bases. The CDR3 consists of 15 residues. The CDR3 loop reads CASSTDRVYNSPLHF. The CDR3 DNA follows: TGTGCCAGCAGTACCGACAGGGTCTATAATTCACCCCTCCACTTT.

The chain recombines TRBV7-3 with TRBJ1-1; tentative D call: TRBD1 (5 bases). Looked up from germline, CDR1 is SGHTA and CDR2 is FQGTGA. Trimming took off 5 bases at V and 0 bases at J, with 7 bases between the two ends. The CDR3 contains 13 residues. The CDR3 DNA reads as TGTGCCAGCAGCCCAGGGCTGAACACTGAAGCTTTCTTT. Its protein is CASSPGLNTEAFF.

This chain connects TRBV5-6 to TRBJ2-7; 9 bases are a match to TRBD1. The CDR3 loop spans 15 amino acids. From germline, CDR1 is SGHDT and CDR2 YYEEEE. V gave up 2 bases and J gave up 2 bases; unmatched junction bases: 5. The CDR3 coding sequence is TGTGCCAGCAGCTTAGGACAGGGGATCACCTACGAGCAGTACTTC. Its translation: CASSLGQGITYEQYF.

This chain uses TRBV7-2 with TRBJ2-5, with D possibly being TRBD2 (7 bases). Trimming stripped 3 bases from V and 1 base from J, with 12 bases between. The CDR3 is 15 amino acids. Per the germline V gene, CDR1 is SGHTA and CDR2 is FQGNSA. This CDR3 is CASSFGGGTQETQYF. CDR3 bases: TGTGCCAGCAGCTTCGGCGGGGGCACCCAAGAGACCCAGTACTTC.

This clone was seen only a few times. The rearrangement joins TRBV18 to TRBJ1-2, with 7 bases identical to TRBD1. Trimming removed 5 bases from V and 3 bases from J; junction bases left unmatched: 9. This CDR3 is 15 amino acids long. CDR1 is KGHSH and CDR2 is LQKENI in the germline V gene. The CDR3 spells CASSTYRQGDYGYTF. The CDR3, as DNA: TGTGCCAGCTCAACCTACCGACAGGGCGACTATGGCTACACCTTC.

This chain joins TRBV4-3 and TRBJ2-1; 10 positions match TRBD2. The V and J ends lost 0 bases and 4 bases, in that order; junction bases with no gene match: 9. Germline-derived CDR1 and CDR2 are LGHNA and YSLEER. CDR3 length: 18 amino acids. This CDR3 is CASSQDLPSGGVYNEQFF. The CDR3 DNA sequence: TGCGCCAGCAGCCAAGATCTGCCTAGCGGGGGTGTTTACAATGAGCAGTTCTTC.

The chain carries TRBV6-6 and TRBJ2-2, with a possible D match to TRBD1 (6 bases). CDR1 MNHNY and CDR2 SVGAGI come from the germline V gene (reference sequence). The CDR3 has 16 residues. V was trimmed by 5 bases and J by 1 base, leaving 14 bases between them. CDR3 amino acids: CASSNYRVVNTGELFF. CDR3 sequence (DNA): TGTGCCAGCAGTAACTACAGGGTAGTGAACACCGGGGAGCTGTTTTTT.

The V call is TRBV6-5, the J call TRBJ1-6, with D unresolved. This CDR3 region has 12 residues. The germline V gene encodes CDR1 MNHEY and CDR2 SVGAGI. V was trimmed by 11 bases and J by 4 bases, leaving 9 bases between them. The CDR3 DNA reads as TGTGCCTCCGCAGGTTATAATTCACCCCTCCACTTT. It yields the protein CASAGYNSPLHF.

The chain carries TRBV9 and TRBJ1-4; D is unresolved. This CDR3 has 15 residues. Per germline, CDR1 SGDLS and CDR2 YYNGEE. Trimming removed 1 base at V and 6 bases at J, with 13 bases between. The CDR3 loop is CASSVWGGSDEKLFF. DNA for the CDR3: TGTGCCAGCAGCGTATGGGGAGGGAGCGATGAAAAACTGTTTTTT.

The chain joins TRBV19 to TRBJ1-1; D remains unclear. V was clipped by 8 bases and J by 1 base, with 11 bases between them. The CDR3 spans 13 residues. The germline V gene has CDR1 LNHDA and CDR2 SQIVND (reference sequence). This chain's CDR3 is CASLLGGNTEAFF. The CDR3 DNA reads as TGTGCCAGTCTACTGGGAGGGAACACTGAAGCTTTCTTT.

The rearrangement joins TRBV7-2 to TRBJ1-6; no firm D call. Germline V gene data show CDR1 as SGHTA and CDR2 as FQGNSA. Trimming removed 9 bases at V and 7 bases at J, with 7 bases between. CDR3 length equals 11 residues. The CDR3 region has the DNA TGTGCCAGTTCCGGGAATTCACCCCTCCACTTT. Translating it yields CASSGNSPLHF.

The V call is TRBV30, the J call TRBJ2-7; D is possibly TRBD2 (6 bases). Germline V lookup: CDR1 GTSNPN, CDR2 SVGIG (reference sequence). The CDR3 has 14 residues. The V end lost 5 bases, the J end lost 6 bases, and 20 bases lay between the germline ends. In nucleotides, the CDR3 is TGTGCCTGGGGTATGACTGGGGGGTGGGGCGAGCAGTACTTC. Encoded protein: CAWGMTGGWGEQYF.